A selection of T cell receptor beta chains follows, all from one sample in a study of T cells after yellow fever vaccination. MiXCR, run by TCRdb on the 5' RACE reads, gives a single entry per CDR3 protein. The data hold a few hundred thousand distinct CDR3 sequences, with 15% to 20% observed a single time. Specimen: PBMCs, collected 15 days after the yellow fever booster vaccination. The receptors come from a man aged 30 to 45 who received the YFV17D yellow fever vaccine. Both conserved end residues are trimmed from each CDR3. A row's size may be missing; if present it is once, few, many or a size class.

clone_size,v_call,cdr3_aa
few,TRBV6-2/TRBV6-3,ASSRETGLSSRNEQF
many,TRBV6-2/TRBV6-3,ASSYAQGTYNEQF
.,TRBV12-3/TRBV12-4,ASSLPPQYEQY
few,TRBV5-1,ASSLEGLGNEQF
.,TRBV25-1,ASSELGADTQY
.,TRBV20-1,SATPKLLLSYNEQF
.,TRBV6-1,ASSRQIQETQY
.,TRBV5-1,ASRAGEYGTGELF
.,TRBV20-1,SAPMSSSTDTQY
many,TRBV6-5,ASSQPTSGRTADTQY
once,TRBV28,ASSVPGISYEQY
few,TRBV12-3/TRBV12-4,ASRQGSSGSYNEQF
few,TRBV27,ASSRLAGGPQF
.,TRBV28,ASSPGQGAHEQY
.,TRBV12-3/TRBV12-4,ASSLGGYLGYEQY
.,TRBV28,ASSSSRGSSGPYEQY
.,TRBV5-1,ASSFGTRSEKLF